These 12 T cell receptor beta chains originate from one sample sequenced in a study of neurological immune-mediated disorders. Via MiXCR, TCRdb re-called the 5' RACE reads, giving one row per CDR3 protein. This sample has about 92,000 distinct CDR3 sequences; roughly 3.3% occur once, and the top ten carry around 3.1%. Sequencing was carried out using PBMCs. These receptors were collected from a woman between 45 and 65 years old with multiple sclerosis.

Comments on this clonotype: A read error is possible here, since a much larger clone lies one base away. The rearrangement joins TRBV9 to TRBJ2-7; the D is unclear. The germline CDR1 and CDR2 sequences are SGDLS and YYNGEE. The CDR3 is made up of 11 amino acids. V was shortened by 7 bases and J by 9 bases, with 14 bases between the two germline ends. In nucleotides, the CDR3 is TGTGCCAGCGGCCACGAGACGGGGCAGTACTTC. As protein: CASGHETGQYF.

This clonotype was recorded many times. The chain employs TRBV5-1 and TRBJ2-6; D ambiguous. CDR1 is SGHRS and CDR2 is YFSETQ in the germline V gene. CDR3 size: 15 residues. The germline V and J ends were trimmed by 2 bases and 1 base, with 7 bases remaining between them. The CDR3 region is CASSLDFSGANVLTF. In DNA, the CDR3 is TGCGCCAGCAGCTTAGACTTTTCTGGGGCCAACGTCCTGACTTTC.

This clonotype has ten or more counts. The J gene is TRBJ1-1, the V gene TRBV4-1; no definite D call. V dropped 0 bases and J dropped 3 bases, with 11 bases sitting between them. Germline CDR1 and CDR2: MGHRA and YSYEKL. The CDR3 consists of 15 residues. CDR3 in amino acids: CASSQDPGSYTEAFF. Here the CDR3 DNA reads TGCGCCAGCAGCCAAGATCCGGGGTCGTACACTGAAGCTTTCTTT.

This clonotype was observed at least ten times. The chain couples TRBV18 to TRBJ1-5, with 9 positions matching TRBD1. The trim removed 4 bases at V and 2 bases at J, leaving 3 bases unmatched. The V gene's germline CDR1 is KGHSH and CDR2 LQKENI. The CDR3 sequence is 15 residues long. CDR3 nucleotide sequence: TGTGCCAGCTCACGACAGGGGGTCGGCAATCAGCCCCAGCATTTT. Translating it yields CASSRQGVGNQPQHF.

On this clonotype itself: A junction end diverges from the germline sequence, so it may reflect a read error. This chain joins TRBV3-1 and TRBJ2-6; 7 bases fit TRBD1. The CDR3 covers 16 residues. Germline assignment: CDR1 LGHDT and CDR2 YNNKEL (reference sequence). CDR3 in DNA: TGTGTCAGCAGCCAAGTAGGGGGCCCTGGGGCCAAAGTCCTGACTTTC. Translated: CVSSQVGGPGAKVLTF.

The CDR3 loop reads CASSVDGISYNEQFF. Written as DNA, the CDR3 is TGTGCCAGCAGCGTAGACGGGATCTCCTACAATGAGCAGTTCTTC. The genes are TRBV9 and TRBJ2-1, with D perhaps matching TRBD2 (5 bases). The CDR3 is 15 amino acids. Germline V gives CDR1 SGDLS, CDR2 YYNGEE. V lost 0 bases to trimming and J lost 0 bases, with 7 bases between them. Full variable domain (outside the CDR3, taken from reference TRBV9 and TRBJ2-1): DSGVTQTPKHLITATGQRVTLRCSPRSGDLSVYWYQQSLDQGLQFLIQYYNGEERAKGNILERFSAQQFPDLHSELNLSSLELGDSALYFCASSVDGISYNEQFFGPGTRLTVL.

This clonotype was found a few times. This may arise from a read error, as a much more abundant clone is one base away. The V gene is TRBV5-6, the J gene TRBJ2-1, with D hard to call. The CDR3 consists of 15 residues. CDR1 is SGHDT and CDR2 is YYEEEE in the germline V gene. CDR3 protein: CASSLTLSTYNAQFF. In nucleotides, the CDR3 is TGTGCCAGCAGCTTGACGTTGAGTACCTACAATGCGCAGTTCTTC.

In this sample, this clonotype turned up many times. The rearrangement joins TRBV5-1 to TRBJ2-3, with D possibly matching TRBD2 (6 bases). The CDR3 loop spans 13 amino acids. The germline V gene encodes CDR1 SGHRS and CDR2 YFSETQ. V lost 4 bases and J lost 11, with 17 bases in between. Here the CDR3 reads CASSGTSIRGQYF. The CDR3 bases are TGCGCCAGCAGCGGAACTAGCATCCGAGGGCAGTATTTT.

This clonotype was counted at least ten times. The gene calls are TRBV28 and TRBJ1-2; D is undetermined. The V end lost 2 bases, the J end lost 4 bases, and 11 bases lay between the germline ends. The CDR3 runs 14 residues. Germline V gene sequence: CDR1 MDHEN, CDR2 SYDVKM. The CDR3: CASSLTGGLYGYTF. The CDR3 DNA follows: TGTGCCAGCAGTTTAACCGGCGGACTCTATGGCTACACCTTC.

To note about this clonotype: A much larger clone sits a single nucleotide away, making a read error possible. This chain links TRBV3-1 with TRBJ2-7; D gene unclear. V was clipped by 4 bases and J by 3 bases, with 16 bases between them. Germline CDR1 LGHDT, CDR2 YNNKEL (reference sequence). This CDR3 comprises 15 residues. This chain's CDR3 is CASSRTGKGGYEQYF. CDR3 nucleotide sequence: TGTGCCAGCAGCCGTACTGGAAAGGGCGGCTACGAGCAGTACTTC.

There are many counts of this clonotype. The chain recombines TRBV20-1 with TRBJ2-3; 8 bases are shared with TRBD2. There are 18 residues in the CDR3. V shed 6 bases, J shed 0 bases, and the junction held 17 bases outside the gene matches. In germline, CDR1 is DFQATT, CDR2 SNEGSKA (reference sequence). In nucleotides, the CDR3 is TGCAGTGCCGGGGGGGAACTTAGCGGGGAACTTAGCACAGATACGCAGTATTTT. The encoded protein is CSAGGELSGELSTDTQYF.

The rearrangement uses TRBV29-1 and TRBJ1-2; 7 bases match TRBD1. There are 11 residues in the CDR3. The germline gives CDR1 SQVTM, CDR2 ANQGSEA. The V segment lost 7 bases and the J segment 7 bases; nucleotides outside the gene matches: 6. The CDR3 here is CSAWDSRGYTF. The CDR3 DNA reads as TGCAGCGCTTGGGACAGCCGTGGCTACACCTTC.